This TCR beta chain came from a study of technical replicates of blood from a few donors. CDR3 size: 13 residues. V was pared by 4 bases and J by 3 bases, with 10 bases between. CDR1 is SGHNT, CDR2 YENEEA, per germline. The method was immunoSEQ multiplex PCR; TCRdb's version includes in-frame clones alone and lacks a portion of them. Among 80,000 to 95,000 clones listed, approximately 94% were seen once. This chain joins TRBV11-3 and TRBJ2-7; no clear D gene. This sequence originates from a human donor in good health. Sequencing input: T cells isolated from PBMCs. CDR3 residues: CASSSPGHYEQYF. The CDR3, as DNA: TGTGCCAGCAGCTCCCCGGGTCACTACGAGCAGTACTTC.